This T cell receptor beta chain was sequenced for a study of T-cell memory formation after mild COVID-19. As for the study in general: TCR clusters were mostly donor specific. Findings and limits, study-wide: Day 15 to 85 contracting clones showed balanced CD4/CD8; later expanders leaned CD4+. Mainly in CM and EM were contracting CD4+ clones; CD8+ were in EMRA. Memory from before infection featured some responding clones, which suggests cross-reactive memory joined.

The CDR3 has 14 amino acids. Germline CDR1 and CDR2: DFQATT and SNEGSKA (reference sequence). Trimming removed 3 bases at V and 5 bases at J, with 11 bases between. Using its own MiXCR run on the 5' RACE reads, TCRdb lists one record per CDR3 protein. The sample shows about 210,000 distinct CDR3 sequences, about 10% of them seen only once. This clonotype was picked up a small number of times. Its target is not known. The source material was PBMCs or a T cell subset sorted from them (not recorded which). V is TRBV20-1 and J is TRBJ1-6; weak D call: TRBD1 (5 bases). The sequence derives from a man between 18 and 29 years old who had mild COVID-19 (a few samples of this study predate the infection). Cell type and time point are not known. CDR3 protein: CSASRDLNNSPLHF. Written as DNA, the CDR3 is TGCAGTGCTAGCCGGGACTTAAATAATTCACCCCTCCACTTT.